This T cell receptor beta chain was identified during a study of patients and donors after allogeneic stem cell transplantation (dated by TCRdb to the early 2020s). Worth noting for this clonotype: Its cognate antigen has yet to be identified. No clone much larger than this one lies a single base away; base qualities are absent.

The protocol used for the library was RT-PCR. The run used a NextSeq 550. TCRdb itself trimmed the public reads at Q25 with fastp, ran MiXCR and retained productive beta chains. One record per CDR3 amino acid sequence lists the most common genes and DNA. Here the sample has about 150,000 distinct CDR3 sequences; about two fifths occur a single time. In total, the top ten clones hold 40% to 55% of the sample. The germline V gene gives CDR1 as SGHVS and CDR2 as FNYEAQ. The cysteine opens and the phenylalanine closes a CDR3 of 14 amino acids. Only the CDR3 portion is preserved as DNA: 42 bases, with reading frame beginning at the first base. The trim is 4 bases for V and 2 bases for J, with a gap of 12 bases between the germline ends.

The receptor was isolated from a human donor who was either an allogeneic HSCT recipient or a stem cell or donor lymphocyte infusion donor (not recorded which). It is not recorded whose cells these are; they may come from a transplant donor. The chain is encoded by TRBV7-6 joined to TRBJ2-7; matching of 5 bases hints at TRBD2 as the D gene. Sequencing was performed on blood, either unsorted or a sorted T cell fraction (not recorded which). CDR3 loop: CASSSYRDPYEQYF. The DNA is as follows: TGTGCCAGCAGCTCCTATCGGGATCCCTACGAGCAGTACTTC.